What follows are 9 T cell receptor beta chains derived from one specimen sequenced in a study of identical twins. TCRdb independently ran MiXCR on the 5' RACE reads; one entry per CDR3 protein. Of some 500,000 distinct CDR3 sequences in the sample, 12% to 15% were seen once. This same sample was also part of a study on yellow fever vaccine responses in identical twins.

The material sequenced was CD4+ T cells sorted from blood. These receptors were taken from a woman between 18 and 30 years old in good health.

This clonotype occurred once. The chain couples TRBV7-9 to TRBJ2-1, with D tentatively TRBD2 (7 bases). Germline lookup yields CDR1 SEHNR and CDR2 FQNEAQ (reference sequence). This CDR3 is 15 amino acids long. Trimming pared 2 bases from V and 15 bases from J, leaving 23 bases between. This CDR3 is CASSLYSGGGTSLFF. CDR3 DNA sequence: TGTGCCAGCAGCTTATATTCCGGCGGGGGCACAAGTCTGTTCTTC.

The gene calls are TRBV9 and TRBJ2-3; no clear D gene. Per germline, CDR1 SGDLS and CDR2 YYNGEE. V was shortened by 0 bases and J by 6 bases, with 8 bases between the two germline ends. The length of the CDR3 is 13 residues. CDR3 residues: CASSVVLGDTQYF. The CDR3 DNA follows: TGTGCCAGCAGCGTAGTGCTTGGGGATACGCAGTATTTT.

This clonotype was counted ten times or more. The chain employs TRBV20-1 and TRBJ2-2, with a possible D match to TRBD1 (6 bases). V lost 2 bases, J lost 0 bases, and 7 bases lay in between. Germline loops: CDR1 DFQATT, CDR2 SNEGSKA (reference sequence). This CDR3 is built from 14 residues. CDR3 sequence (DNA): TGCAGTGCTAGACAGGGGTCGAACACCGGGGAGCTGTTTTTT. Translation: CSARQGSNTGELFF.

This clonotype was counted a few times. The rearrangement joins TRBV20-1 to TRBJ2-7, with D perhaps TRBD2 (6 bases). V was cut by 3 bases and J by 6 bases, with 21 bases left in between. The germline gives CDR1 DFQATT, CDR2 SNEGSKA (reference sequence). This CDR3 region has 15 residues. CDR3 sequence (DNA): TGCAGTGCTAGTTGGGGGGACCGAAGGGCAGCCGAGCAGTACTTC. This gives the protein CSASWGDRRAAEQYF.

The V and J genes are TRBV14 and TRBJ2-2; D uncertain. From germline, CDR1 is SGHDN and CDR2 FVKESK. The CDR3 has 14 amino acids. The germline V and J ends were trimmed by 2 bases and 6 bases, with 10 bases remaining between them. CDR3 residues: CASSQTDGAGELFF. Written as DNA, the CDR3 is TGTGCCAGCAGCCAAACAGACGGAGCCGGGGAGCTGTTTTTT.

The chain combines TRBV20-1 with TRBJ2-7; tentative D call: TRBD1 (5 bases). The CDR3 length is 12 residues. CDR1 DFQATT and CDR2 SNEGSKA come from the germline V gene (reference sequence). DNA for the CDR3: TGCAGCCCGCAGGGCTTCTCCTACGAGCAGTACTTC. It yields the protein CSPQGFSYEQYF.

This clonotype appeared a few times. V gene TRBV7-2 combines with J gene TRBJ2-7, with D possibly TRBD1 on 5 matching bases. Germline V gene data show CDR1 as SGHTA and CDR2 as FQGNSA. Trimming shortened V by 3 bases and J by 5 bases, and 20 bases separated the two germline ends. The CDR3 runs 16 residues. CDR3 nucleotides: TGTGCCAGCAGCTTTCCGAGGAGACAGTTGGGCCACGAGCAGTACTTC. It yields the protein CASSFPRRQLGHEQYF.

This clonotype has a handful of counts. The chain links TRBV18 to TRBJ2-7, with D possibly matching TRBD1 (6 bases). Trimming took off 3 bases at V and 3 bases at J, with 15 bases between the two ends. Germline V gene data show CDR1 as KGHSH and CDR2 as LQKENI. The CDR3 sequence is 15 residues long. This CDR3 reads CASSPRGKQGYEQYF. In nucleotides, the CDR3 is TGTGCCAGCTCACCCAGGGGTAAACAGGGCTACGAGCAGTACTTC.

The chain has TRBV28 and TRBJ2-1, with TRBD2 matching 10 bases. Looked up from germline, CDR1 is MDHEN and CDR2 is SYDVKM. The trim removed 4 bases at V and 9 bases at J, leaving 12 bases unmatched. The CDR3 runs 16 residues. In DNA, the CDR3 is TGTGCCAGCAGTTCACCAGGGAGCGGGGGGGCCGGTGAGCAGTTCTTC. Translation gives CASSSPGSGGAGEQFF.